A selection of T cell receptor beta chains follows, all from one sample in a study of CD8+CD57+ T cells in acquired aplastic anemia. One entry per CDR3 protein results from TCRdb running MiXCR on the reads. Among about 110,000 distinct CDR3 sequences, about half were seen once, and the ten largest hold approximately 32%. Sample: sorted CD4+, CD8+, or CD8+CD57+ T cells (not recorded which) from PBMCs. These TCRs come from a human donor in good health, serving as a control. Each CDR3 is given with its conserved first and last residue. The D gene is left open where the match is weak. A row's size may be missing; if present it is once, few, many or a size class.

v_gene: TRBV7-3
abundance: .
d_gene: TRBD2
j_gene: TRBJ2-5
CDR3aa: CASSLGLAAQETQYF
CDR3nt: TGTGCCAGCAGCTTAGGACTAGCGGCACAAGAGACCCAGTACTTC

v_gene: TRBV7-9
abundance: few
d_gene: .
j_gene: TRBJ2-1
CDR3aa: CASSLGAYNEQFF
CDR3nt: TGTGCCAGCAGCTTAGGGGCCTACAATGAGCAGTTCTTC

v_gene: TRBV15
abundance: once
d_gene: .
j_gene: TRBJ2-2
CDR3aa: CATSSAPTGNTGELFF
CDR3nt: TGTGCCACCAGCAGCGCACCGACAGGGAACACCGGGGAGCTGTTTTTT

v_gene: TRBV7-2
abundance: few
d_gene: .
j_gene: TRBJ2-7
CDR3aa: CASSLQGFEQYF
CDR3nt: TGTGCCAGCAGCCTACAGGGTTTCGAGCAGTACTTC

v_gene: TRBV5-1
abundance: .
d_gene: .
j_gene: TRBJ1-4
CDR3aa: CASSLDSSGKLFF
CDR3nt: TGCGCCAGCAGCCTGGACAGCTCTGGAAAACTGTTTTTT

v_gene: TRBV19
abundance: many
d_gene: TRBD1
j_gene: TRBJ2-3
CDR3aa: CASSSDRGLPTDTQYF
CDR3nt: TGTGCCAGTAGTTCGGACAGGGGTTTGCCCACAGATACGCAGTATTTT

v_gene: TRBV4-2
abundance: .
d_gene: TRBD1
j_gene: TRBJ1-2
CDR3aa: CASAITLTGQGGYGYTF
CDR3nt: TGTGCCAGCGCAATCACCCTGACGGGACAGGGAGGATATGGCTACACCTTC

v_gene: TRBV11-2
abundance: .
d_gene: TRBD1
j_gene: TRBJ2-3
CDR3aa: CASSFRQGGYTDTQYF
CDR3nt: TGTGCCAGCAGCTTTCGACAGGGGGGGTACACAGATACGCAGTATTTT

v_gene: TRBV15
abundance: .
d_gene: .
j_gene: TRBJ2-7
CDR3aa: CATSRVVAPYEQYF
CDR3nt: TGTGCCACCAGCAGAGTTGTGGCACCATACGAGCAGTACTTC

v_gene: TRBV24-1
abundance: .
d_gene: .
j_gene: TRBJ1-2
CDR3aa: CATSDLDGYGYTF
CDR3nt: TGTGCCACCAGTGACCTGGACGGCTATGGCTACACCTTC

v_gene: TRBV25-1
abundance: .
d_gene: .
j_gene: TRBJ1-1
CDR3aa: CASSVPGLRRHTGAFF
CDR3nt: TGTGCCAGCAGTGTTCCAGGGTTAAGGCGACACACTGGAGCTTTCTTT

v_gene: TRBV2
abundance: .
d_gene: TRBD2
j_gene: TRBJ2-7
CDR3aa: CASRGLAGGTYEQYF
CDR3nt: TGTGCCAGCAGGGGACTAGCGGGGGGAACCTACGAGCAGTACTTC

v_gene: TRBV10-3
abundance: .
d_gene: TRBD2
j_gene: TRBJ2-1
CDR3aa: CAISGGRADEQFF
CDR3nt: TGTGCCATCAGTGGAGGGAGGGCCGATGAGCAGTTCTTC

v_gene: TRBV10-3
abundance: .
d_gene: TRBD1
j_gene: TRBJ2-5
CDR3aa: CATSDLEGTGETQYF
CDR3nt: TGTGCCACCAGTGATTTGGAGGGGACAGGGGAGACCCAGTACTTC

v_gene: TRBV15
abundance: .
d_gene: .
j_gene: TRBJ2-1
CDR3aa: CATSSVGGQLYGNEQFF
CDR3nt: TGTGCCACCAGCAGCGTGGGGGGACAGTTGTACGGCAATGAGCAGTTCTTC

v_gene: TRBV7-6
abundance: .
d_gene: TRBD2
j_gene: TRBJ2-7
CDR3aa: CASSSSGGGHEQYF
CDR3nt: TGTGCCAGCAGCAGTAGCGGGGGGGGCCACGAGCAGTACTTC

v_gene: TRBV5-1
abundance: .
d_gene: TRBD2
j_gene: TRBJ2-3
CDR3aa: CASSLSASGVDEQYF
CDR3nt: TGCGCCAGCAGCTTGTCGGCTAGCGGGGTGGATGAGCAGTATTTT

v_gene: TRBV15
abundance: .
d_gene: .
j_gene: TRBJ1-2
CDR3aa: CATSRGEIYGYTF
CDR3nt: TGTGCCACCAGCAGAGGCGAGATCTATGGCTACACCTTC

v_gene: TRBV3-1
abundance: many
d_gene: .
j_gene: TRBJ1-6
CDR3aa: CASSPTPDRINSPLHF
CDR3nt: TGTGCCAGCAGCCCGACCCCTGACAGGATTAATTCACCCCTCCACTTT

v_gene: TRBV2
abundance: .
d_gene: TRBD1
j_gene: TRBJ1-1
CDR3aa: CASSNQGANTEAFF
CDR3nt: TGTGCCAGCAGTAATCAGGGGGCTAACACTGAAGCTTTCTTT

v_gene: TRBV10-2
abundance: .
d_gene: .
j_gene: TRBJ2-7
CDR3aa: CASSEIRVQDEQYF
CDR3nt: TGCGCCAGCAGTGAGATCCGGGTCCAAGACGAGCAGTACTTC

v_gene: TRBV25-1
abundance: .
d_gene: TRBD1
j_gene: TRBJ2-7
CDR3aa: CASSGGDRGSYEQYF
CDR3nt: TGTGCCAGCAGTGGGGGGGACAGGGGTTCCTACGAGCAGTACTTC